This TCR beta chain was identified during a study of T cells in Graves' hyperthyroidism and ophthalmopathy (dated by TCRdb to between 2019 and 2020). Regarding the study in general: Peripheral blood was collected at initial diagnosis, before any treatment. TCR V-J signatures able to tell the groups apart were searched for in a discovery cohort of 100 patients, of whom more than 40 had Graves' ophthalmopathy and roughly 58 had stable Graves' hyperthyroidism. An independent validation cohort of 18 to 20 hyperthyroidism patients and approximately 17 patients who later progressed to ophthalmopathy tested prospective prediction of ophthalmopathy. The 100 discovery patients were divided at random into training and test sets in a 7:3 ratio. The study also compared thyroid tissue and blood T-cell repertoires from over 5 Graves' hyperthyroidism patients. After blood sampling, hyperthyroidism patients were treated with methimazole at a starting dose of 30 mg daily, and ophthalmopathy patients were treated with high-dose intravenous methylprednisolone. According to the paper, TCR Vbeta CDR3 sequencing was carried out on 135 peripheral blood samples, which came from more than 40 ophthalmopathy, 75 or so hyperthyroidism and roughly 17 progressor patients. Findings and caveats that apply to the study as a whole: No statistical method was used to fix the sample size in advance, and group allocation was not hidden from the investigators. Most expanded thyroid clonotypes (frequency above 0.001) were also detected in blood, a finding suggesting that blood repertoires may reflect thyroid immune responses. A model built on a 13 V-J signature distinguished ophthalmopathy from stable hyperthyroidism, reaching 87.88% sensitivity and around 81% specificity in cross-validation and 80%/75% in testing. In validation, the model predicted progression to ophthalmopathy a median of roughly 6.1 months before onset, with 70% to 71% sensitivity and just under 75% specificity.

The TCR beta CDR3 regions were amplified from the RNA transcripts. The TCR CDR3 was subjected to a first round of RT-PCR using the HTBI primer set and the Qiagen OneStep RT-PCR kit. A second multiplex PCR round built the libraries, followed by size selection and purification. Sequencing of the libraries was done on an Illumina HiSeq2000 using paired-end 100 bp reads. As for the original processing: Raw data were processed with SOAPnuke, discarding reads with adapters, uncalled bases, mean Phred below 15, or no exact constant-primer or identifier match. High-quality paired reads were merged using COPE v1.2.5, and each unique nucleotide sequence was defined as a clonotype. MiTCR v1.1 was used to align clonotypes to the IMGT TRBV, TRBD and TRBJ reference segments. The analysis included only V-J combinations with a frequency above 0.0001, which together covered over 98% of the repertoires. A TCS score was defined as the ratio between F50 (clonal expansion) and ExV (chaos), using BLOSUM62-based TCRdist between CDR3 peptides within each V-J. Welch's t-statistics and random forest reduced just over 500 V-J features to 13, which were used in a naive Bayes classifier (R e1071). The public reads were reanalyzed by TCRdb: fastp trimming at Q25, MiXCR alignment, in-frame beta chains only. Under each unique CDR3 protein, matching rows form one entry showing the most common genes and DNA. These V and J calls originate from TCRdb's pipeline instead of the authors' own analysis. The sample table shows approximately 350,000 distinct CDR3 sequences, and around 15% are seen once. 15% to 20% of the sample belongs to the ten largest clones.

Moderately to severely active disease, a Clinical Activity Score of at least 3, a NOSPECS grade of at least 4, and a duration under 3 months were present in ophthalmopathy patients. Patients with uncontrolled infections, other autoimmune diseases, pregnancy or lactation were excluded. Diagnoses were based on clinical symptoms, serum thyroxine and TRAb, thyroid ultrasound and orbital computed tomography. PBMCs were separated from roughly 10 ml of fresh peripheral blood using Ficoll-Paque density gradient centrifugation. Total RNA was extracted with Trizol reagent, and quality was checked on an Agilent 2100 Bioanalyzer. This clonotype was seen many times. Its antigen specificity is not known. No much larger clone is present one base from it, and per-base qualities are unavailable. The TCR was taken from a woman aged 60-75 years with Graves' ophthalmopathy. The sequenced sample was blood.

The DNA sequence is TGTGCCAGCAGTTTTAGCCTGCGGGGAGTTGGGATGAACACTGAAGCTTTCTTT. The encoded protein is CASSFSLRGVGMNTEAFF. Here the chain combines TRBV28 and TRBJ1-1; the D gene lacks a confident call. Trimming at the junction amounts to 3 bases on V and 0 bases on J, and the germline ends lie 20 bases apart. CDR1 and CDR2 (MDHEN, SYDVKM) derive from the germline V gene. The CDR3 starts with the cysteine, ends with the phenylalanine, and has 18 residues. Only the CDR3 DNA is retained, 54 bases long and in frame from the first base. With the rest looked up from the reference TRBV28 and TRBJ1-1 genes rather than sequenced, the full variable domain is DVKVTQSSRYLVKRTGEKVFLECVQDMDHENMFWYRQDPGLGLRLIYFSYDVKMKEKGDIPEGYSVSREKKERFSLILESASTNQTSMYLCASSFSLRGVGMNTEAFFGQGTRLTVV.